The 24 T cell receptor beta chains in this list originate from one sample, sequenced in a study of blood T cell repertoires in COVID-19. Sequenced by immunoSEQ multiplex PCR; TCRdb stores in-frame clones only, minus some. The table has roughly 320,000 clones, around 92% seen once. Sequenced material: peripheral blood. The receptor source for this set is a woman in her 30s with COVID-19, enrolled during active disease.

The J gene is TRBJ1-5, the V gene TRBV4-1; 10 bases agree with TRBD1. In germline, CDR1 is MGHRA, CDR2 YSYEKL. The CDR3 is 18 residues long. The V and J ends lost 1 base and 6 bases, in that order; junction bases with no gene match: 12. CDR3 in amino acids: CASSQGPVGTGVIQPQHF. The CDR3 nucleotides read TGCGCCAGCAGCCAAGGCCCGGTTGGGACAGGGGTTATTCAGCCCCAGCATTTT.

The chain links TRBV7-9 to TRBJ1-2, with D tentatively TRBD1 (5 bases). CDR1 and CDR2 (germline): SEHNR, FQNEAQ (reference sequence). V shed 3 bases and J shed 7 bases, with 12 bases lying between them. This CDR3 has 13 residues. The CDR3 region is CASSFGSGVGYTF. The CDR3 DNA sequence: TGTGCCAGCAGCTTTGGGTCGGGGGTTGGCTACACCTTC. Full variable domain (missing parts from reference TRBV7-9 and TRBJ1-2): DTGVSQNPRHKITKRGQNVTFRCDPISEHNRLYWYRQTLGQGPEFLTYFQNEAQLEKSRLLSDRFSAERPKGSFSTLEIQRTEQGDSAMYLCASSFGSGVGYTFGSGTRLTVV.

This CDR3 is CASSSGTGVNQPQHF. The CDR3 DNA follows: TGTGCCAGCAGTTCTGGGACAGGGGTTAATCAGCCCCAGCATTTT. V gene TRBV6-2 or TRBV6-3 combines with J gene TRBJ1-5, with 10 nucleotides matching TRBD1. CDR3 size: 15 residues. Trimming took 4 bases from V and 4 from J; bases not matched to a gene: 4. CDR1 is MNHEY, CDR2 SVGEGT, per germline.

The CDR3 region has the DNA TGCGCCAGCAGTGAGGCGGTAGAGCAGGAAAAACTGTTTTTT. It encodes CASSEAVEQEKLFF. V usage is TRBV10-2 and J usage is TRBJ1-4; no definite D call. This CDR3 contains 14 residues. Trimming stripped 2 bases from V and 8 bases from J, with 12 bases between. CDR1 is WSHSY and CDR2 is SAAADI in the germline V gene.

The J gene is TRBJ1-2, the V gene TRBV2; 7 bases agree with TRBD1. Trimming at V came to 4 bases and at J to 7 bases, leaving 3 bases not matched to a gene. The CDR3 runs to 12 residues. Per the germline V gene, CDR1 is SNHLY and CDR2 is FYNNEI. Here the CDR3 DNA reads TGTGCCAGCAGTGCGGGACAGCCTGGCTACACCTTC. Amino acid sequence: CASSAGQPGYTF.

This chain joins TRBV4-2 and TRBJ1-1; D perhaps matches TRBD1 (5 bases). Germline values: CDR1 LGHNA, CDR2 YNFKEQ. The V gene lost 3 bases and the J gene lost 1 base, with 9 bases spanning the gap. The CDR3 has 14 residues. The CDR3 DNA follows: TGTGCCAGCAGCCAGTCGACAGCGAACACTGAAGCTTTCTTT. It yields the protein CASSQSTANTEAFF.

Only one count was recorded for this clone. CDR3 in DNA: TGCGCCAGCAGCCAAGATCTTAGAATGGAGAGCAATCAGCCCCAGCATTTT. Translating it yields CASSQDLRMESNQPQHF. V gene TRBV4-1 combines with J gene TRBJ1-5; D gene unclear. The germline V gene has CDR1 MGHRA and CDR2 YSYEKL. The CDR3 covers 17 residues. The ends were cut back, 0 bases at V and 1 base at J, with 13 bases in the middle.

This chain connects TRBV7-9 to TRBJ2-1; the match to TRBD2 covers 7 bases. The germline V gene has CDR1 SEHNR and CDR2 FQNEAQ (reference sequence). The CDR3 is 14 amino acids. Trimming removed 6 bases from V and 9 bases from J; junction bases left unmatched: 11. The CDR3 sequence: CASRSTGGKGEQFF. Here the CDR3 DNA reads TGTGCCAGCAGGTCCACGGGGGGTAAGGGTGAGCAGTTCTTC.

The chain is built from TRBV18 and TRBJ1-5; D is unresolved. The CDR3 sequence is 13 residues long. Germline-derived CDR1 and CDR2 are KGHSH and LQKENI. Between the trimmed V and J ends, which lost 2 bases and 5 bases, there was a span of 7 bases. The CDR3 coding sequence is TGTGCCAGCTCACCAATACAAGATCAGCCCCAGCATTTT. It translates to CASSPIQDQPQHF.

V gene TRBV10-3 combines with J gene TRBJ1-2; D not resolved. The CDR3 is 14 residues long. Germline assignment: CDR1 ENHRY and CDR2 SYGVKD. V dropped 6 bases and J dropped 0 bases, with 11 bases sitting between them. The CDR3 nucleotides read TGTGCCATCAGACCTGCGTTAGCTAACTATGGCTACACCTTC. This gives the protein CAIRPALANYGYTF.

The chain links TRBV18 to TRBJ2-2, with a possible D match to TRBD1 (5 bases). Germline CDR1 reads KGHSH; CDR2 reads LQKENI. Trimming cost V 1 base and J 1 base, with 7 bases left between them. The CDR3 extends over 15 amino acids. Here the CDR3 reads CASSPLRENTGELFF. The DNA of the CDR3 is TGTGCCAGCTCACCACTCAGGGAGAACACCGGGGAGCTGTTTTTT.

This CDR3 reads CASSAQQGGHEQFF. The CDR3 coding sequence is TGTGCCAGCAGTGCGCAACAGGGCGGCCATGAGCAGTTCTTC. The V gene is TRBV27, the J gene TRBJ2-1; the D gene is possibly TRBD1 (6 bases). The V end lost 5 bases, the J end lost 8 bases, and 16 bases lay between the germline ends. CDR3 length equals 14 residues. Germline values: CDR1 MNHEY, CDR2 SMNVEV (reference sequence).

The chain employs TRBV11-2 and TRBJ2-1; 10 nucleotides agree with TRBD2. J gave up 3 bases and V 2 bases, and 7 bases lay outside the gene matches. The CDR3 is 17 residues long. Per the germline V gene, CDR1 is SGHAT and CDR2 is FQNNGV. This chain's CDR3 is CASSLWRIAGGYNEQFF. The CDR3 bases are TGTGCCAGCAGCTTATGGAGGATAGCGGGGGGCTACAATGAGCAGTTCTTC.

V is TRBV10-3 and J is TRBJ1-6, with TRBD1 matching over 11 bases. J gave up 13 bases and V 6 bases, and 23 bases lay outside the gene matches. The CDR3 consists of 19 residues. The germline CDR1 and CDR2 sequences are ENHRY and SYGVKD. CDR3 sequence reads: CAIRPGTGGGWDPRTPLHF. CDR3 bases: TGTGCCATCAGACCTGGGACAGGGGGAGGTTGGGATCCCCGTACCCCCCTCCACTTT.

This clone has just one count. The chain couples TRBV11-2 to TRBJ2-2; D not certain. Germline CDR1 SGHAT, CDR2 FQNNGV. The CDR3 extends over 15 amino acids. V lost 1 base and J 1 base, leaving 7 bases between the germline ends. The CDR3, as DNA: TGTGCCAGCAGCTTAGTTCCAGGGAACACCGGGGAGCTGTTTTTT. This sequence encodes CASSLVPGNTGELFF.

The chain uses TRBV16 and TRBJ1-5; TRBD1 matches at 7 bases. Trimming cost V 7 bases and J 4 bases; bases outside gene matches: 4. The CDR3 is 13 residues long. CDR1 is KGHSY and CDR2 is FQNENV in the germline V gene. In nucleotides, the CDR3 is TGTGCCAGCACCTCGACAGGGAATCAGCCCCAGCATTTT. Its translation: CASTSTGNQPQHF.

The chain couples TRBV6-5 to TRBJ1-2, with 11 nucleotides matching TRBD1. The trim removed 5 bases at V and 8 bases at J, leaving 7 bases unmatched. This CDR3 region has 14 residues. Per the germline V gene, CDR1 is MNHEY and CDR2 is SVGAGI. In nucleotides, the CDR3 is TGTGCCAGCAGTACCGGACAGGGGGCAGGAGGCTACACCTTC. It encodes CASSTGQGAGGYTF.

CDR3 nucleotides: TGTGCCAGCAGTTACGGGACAGGGGTGTACGAGCAGTACTTC. Residues: CASSYGTGVYEQYF. The rearrangement joins TRBV6-5 to TRBJ2-7, with 10 bases aligning to TRBD1. Germline-derived CDR1 and CDR2 are MNHEY and SVGAGI. The CDR3 loop spans 14 amino acids. V dropped 2 bases and J dropped 4; count of bases not matched to a gene: 2.

The chain joins TRBV5-1 to TRBJ2-7, with 7 bases matching TRBD1. The CDR3 has 14 residues. The junction had 6 bases not matched to a gene; V was cut back by 3 bases and J by 3 bases. CDR1 SGHRS and CDR2 YFSETQ come from the germline V gene. In DNA form, the CDR3 reads TGCGCCAGCAGCTGGAGACAGGGAAACTACGAGCAGTACTTC. Translated, it gives CASSWRQGNYEQYF. Variable domain in full (rest from reference TRBV5-1 and TRBJ2-7): KAGVTQTPRYLIKTRGQQVTLSCSPISGHRSVSWYQQTPGQGLQFLFEYFSETQRNKGNFPGRFSGRQFSNSRSEMNVSTLELGDSALYLCASSWRQGNYEQYFGPGTRLTVT.

The chain has TRBV4-1 and TRBJ1-1, with D uncertain. The CDR3 is made up of 14 amino acids. Germline V gene lookup returns CDR1 MGHRA and CDR2 YSYEKL. Trimming removed 1 base from V and 4 bases from J, with 10 bases in between. CDR3 in amino acids: CASSQGRGGTEAFF. The CDR3, as DNA: TGCGCCAGCAGCCAAGGACGTGGAGGCACTGAAGCTTTCTTT.

This clone has just a few counts. This rearrangement joins TRBV3-1 (or the pseudogene TRBV3-2) to TRBJ2-5, with D perhaps TRBD2 (5 bases). Trimming took off 0 bases at V and 4 bases at J, with 12 bases between the two ends. Looked up from germline, CDR1 is LGHDT and CDR2 is YNNKEL (reference sequence). The length of the CDR3 is 15 residues. CDR3 protein: CASSQDLFAGETQYF. Written as DNA, the CDR3 is TGTGCCAGCAGCCAAGATCTTTTCGCGGGAGAGACCCAGTACTTC.

The J gene is TRBJ1-6, the V gene TRBV14; 9 nucleotides align to TRBD1. The CDR3 runs 15 residues. The germline V gene has CDR1 SGHDN and CDR2 FVKESK. The V gene end was trimmed by 1 base and the J gene end by 10 bases; junction bases not matched to a gene: 5. The CDR3 spells CASSQVGQGWSPLHF. Here the CDR3 DNA reads TGTGCCAGCAGCCAAGTGGGACAGGGTTGGTCACCCCTCCACTTT.

This chain connects TRBV19 to TRBJ2-7; D is undetermined. CDR1 LNHDA and CDR2 SQIVND come from the germline V gene (reference sequence). V was clipped by 3 bases and J by 2 bases, with 14 bases between them. This CDR3 is built from 15 residues. CDR3 sequence: CASSMGSGEAYEQYF. The CDR3 DNA follows: TGTGCCAGTAGTATGGGTTCGGGTGAAGCCTACGAGCAGTACTTC. Supplemented by reference TRBV19 and TRBJ2-7, the full variable domain reads DGGITQSPKYLFRKEGQNVTLSCEQNLNHDAMYWYRQDPGQGLRLIYYSQIVNDFQKGDIAEGYSVSREKKESFPLTVTSAQKNPTAFYLCASSMGSGEAYEQYFGPGTRLTVT.

The CDR3 DNA is TGTGCCAGCAGCTCCGGAGCGGGCGAGCAGTACTTC. Its protein product is CASSSGAGEQYF. This sequence joins TRBV11-2 and TRBJ2-7, with D maybe TRBD2 (6 bases). The CDR3 covers 12 residues. The V end lost 4 bases, the J end lost 6 bases, and 10 bases lay between the germline ends. Per germline, CDR1 SGHAT and CDR2 FQNNGV.